The present T cell receptor (beta chain) was sequenced within a study of blood T cells in healthy people across ages (dated by TCRdb to about 2015). Looking at the study overall: In model experiments, template switching captured roughly one uniquely barcoded TCR beta cDNA molecule for every two T cells. To avoid experimental bias, donors of different ages were randomly spread across the sequencing lanes. The study analyzed two additional independent replicas of 1 million unique cDNA reads from the same blood draw for two donors, one aged 18 to 30 and one aged 80 or older. The donors were divided into four age groups: young (average approximately 15 years), middle-aged (about 39), aged (about 56) and long-lived (about 90). The study measured age-related changes in TCR beta repertoire diversity using deep sequencing normalized with unique cDNA molecular identifiers. Results the study describes overall, beyond this receptor: Bulk unsorted PBMC profiling prevented conclusive comparison of naive and antigen-experienced compartments. Donor CMV infection status was unknown, potentially confounding age-related changes in expanded clonotypes. Estimates of total diversity based on one million sequenced T cells were considered lower bounds and underestimates. Observed TCR beta diversity per million T cells fell roughly linearly with age, and a significant reduction was already apparent by age roughly 40. The percentage of naive T cells measured by flow cytometry correlated strongly with observed TCR beta diversity. Compared with the aged group, the long-lived group had more naive CD4+ T cells, fewer expanded clones and increased TCR diversity, a pattern suggesting age selection.

The library was built by means of 5' RACE. These reads were obtained on an Illumina HiSeq 2500. A second PCR of about 7 to 12 cycles was run with a J-beta primer mix and a sample-barcoded 5' primer. A template-switch 5' adaptor carrying 12 random nucleotides introduced a unique molecular identifier onto each TCR beta cDNA molecule. At least 2.5 million CDR3-containing paired-end reads were obtained from each sample. All of the RNA was converted into first-strand cDNA using the Mint cDNA synthesis kit, with a TRBC-specific oligonucleotide serving as the primer. After uracil-DNA glycosylase treatment, a first 18-cycle PCR used universal primers M1SS and BC2_uni_R on all cDNA. As for the original processing: Each sample was normalized by randomly selecting 1 million high-quality reads, each carrying a distinct molecular identifier. Instead of being binned into consensus sequences, reads with shared molecular identifiers were discarded. MiTCR, run with a Q25 quality threshold and the strictest error-elimination algorithm, handled CDR3 identification, clonotype clustering and error correction. Lower-bound total TCR beta diversity was estimated with a nonparametric unseen species model using Euler transformation. In-frame beta chains were kept once TCRdb had trimmed the public reads at Q25 with fastp and called clones with MiXCR. Every CDR3 protein is listed once, alongside the most common genes and DNA of its rows. It is TCRdb's table, rather than the study itself, that gives the V and J calls and clone size. This sample is represented by roughly 1.7 million distinct CDR3 sequences; roughly a third of them were singletons. The leading ten clones occupy around 11% of the sample.

The roughly 39 donors, aged about 6 to 95 years, were systemically healthy Caucasian individuals from Russia. Each donor gave about 9.7 milliliters of peripheral blood, drawn into EDTA-treated Vacutainer tubes. PBMCs were isolated by Ficoll-Paque density-gradient centrifugation, with at least 6 million obtained per sample. Trizol reagent was used to extract total RNA from the PBMCs, yielding at least 5 micrograms per sample. The percentages of naive CD45RAhigh/CD27high T cells were determined by flow cytometry on a PBMC aliquot from every donor. Note on this clonotype: This receptor's antigen is unknown. As the CDR3 is not closed by the conserved phenylalanine or tryptophan, this likely results from a read error.

Sequenced: blood. The origin of this receptor is a woman between 25 and 40 years old in good health.

This receptor carries the CDR3 CASSAMMGPQETQYC. The DNA reads as follows: TGTGCCAGCAGCGCCATGATGGGGCCCCAAGAAACCCAGTACTGC. The chain is encoded by TRBV9 joined to TRBJ2-7; the D gene is possibly TRBD1, with 5 bases matching. Based on the germline V gene, the CDR1 and CDR2 sequences are SGDLS and YYNGEE. From its first to its last residue, the CDR3 has 15 amino acids. Only CDR3 DNA remains: 45 bases, in frame from the first base. Between the V and J ends, shortened by 3 bases and 10 bases respectively, the junction contains 23 bases.